The source of this T cell receptor beta chain is a study of shared clonotypes between healthy human individuals. At the level of the study: A donor's plate count was three for CD4 naive and three for CD4 memory; CD8 naive had two and CD8 memory one.

Some clones are missing from TCRdb's copy, which holds only in-frame ones; the method was immunoSEQ multiplex PCR. The data show approximately 330,000 clones, about 70% seen once. Germline CDR1 reads SGHAT; CDR2 reads FQNNGV. The V and J ends lost 0 bases and 5 bases respectively, with 8 bases between them. This CDR3 has 13 amino acids. The specimen was memory CD4+ T cells sorted from blood. Subset here: CD45RA-negative fraction. This TCR was sampled from a man in his thirties or forties in good health. This chain uses TRBV11-2 with TRBJ2-7, with D hard to call. The CDR3 DNA sequence: TGTGCCAGCAGCTTAGATCGTTCGGACGAGCAGTACTTC. Translating it yields CASSLDRSDEQYF.